This TCR beta chain was sequenced in a study of T cells after yellow fever vaccination. Study results and limitations: Booster sampling recovered most clones from primary vaccination (less than 97% CD4, around 90% CD8).

Template-switching 5'RACE yielded the TCR cDNA; a universal primer site and UMIs were added in the process. Each CDR3 protein gets one entry after TCRdb re-called the 5' RACE reads with MiXCR. The profile covers a few hundred thousand distinct CDR3 sequences, with 10% to 15% appearing a single time and 0.4% to 0.65% taken by the ten largest. In germline, CDR1 is DFQATT, CDR2 SNEGSKA (reference sequence). The CDR3 sequence is 14 residues long. V was pared by 3 bases and J by 5 bases, with 17 bases between. This clonotype appeared many times. Antigen specificity is unknown. The V and J genes are TRBV20-1 and TRBJ2-7; D perhaps matches TRBD2 (6 bases). The TCR was taken from a man younger than 45 who received the YFV17D yellow fever vaccine. Sequenced here: CD4+ T cells sorted from PBMCs, sampled 45 days after the yellow fever booster vaccination. CDR3 DNA: TGCAGTGCTAGCGAAGAGGAACTAGCTGACGAGCAGTACTTC. As protein: CSASEEELADEQYF.